The rows below give T cell receptor beta chains drawn from one sample of a study of human T cells and chemical hapten exposure. Using its own MiXCR run on the RACE reads, TCRdb lists one record per CDR3 protein. The data hold around 250,000 distinct CDR3 sequences, with about 9% observed a single time. Specimen: whole blood, collected in connection with sensitization to the hapten diphenylcyclopropenone (DPC). The source of these receptors is a woman between 40 and 50 years old with alopecia areata. Some clones in this sample may be carry-over from other donors' samples. CDR3s include the opening cysteine and the closing phenylalanine or tryptophan. A D gene is named only where the DNA matches it firmly. The size of a clone is reported for some rows only, either as once, few or many, or as a class for expanded clones.

.	TRBV15	TRBJ2-7	few	TGTGCCACCAGCAGAGAGGGAGGAGGGACACCCTACGAGCAGTACTTC	CATSREGGGTPYEQYF
.	TRBV7-9	TRBJ2-7	few	TGTGCCAGCGCCATGCAAGGAGATAGCTGGCGGGCCGGGTACGAGCAGTACTTC	CASAMQGDSWRAGYEQYF
.	TRBV12-3/TRBV12-4	TRBJ1-5	many	TGTGCCAGCAGTTTAGAGGGACGGGGCAATCAGCCCCAGCATTTT	CASSLEGRGNQPQHF
.	TRBV6-1	TRBJ1-6	.	TGTGCCAGCAGTGAAGGTCCATCACTCCACTTT	CASSEGPSLHF
TRBD1	TRBV28	TRBJ2-1	many	TGTGCCAGCAGAGCCGGGACAGCTTCCTACAATGAGCAGTTCTTC	CASRAGTASYNEQFF
.	TRBV28	TRBJ1-4	few	TGTGCCAGCAGTTTGTTTTCCGGTGGTAATGAAAAACTGTTTTTT	CASSLFSGGNEKLFF
TRBD2	TRBV20-1	TRBJ2-3	many	TGCAGTGCTAGACGTCAGCGGGAGTACCCAGATACGCAGTATTTT	CSARRQREYPDTQYF
.	TRBV28	TRBJ2-7	few	TGTGCCAGCAGTTCCGCCCACAGGGCATCCTACGAGCAGTACTTC	CASSSAHRASYEQYF
TRBD2	TRBV12-3/TRBV12-4	TRBJ2-2	many	TGTGCCAGCAGTCCCGCTAGCGGGATGAACACCGGGGAGCTGTTTTTT	CASSPASGMNTGELFF
.	TRBV7-3	TRBJ2-6	few	TGTGCCAGCAGCTTAACGCGCCTCTCTGGGGCCAACGTCCTGACTTTC	CASSLTRLSGANVLTF
TRBD2	TRBV5-1	TRBJ2-7	many	TGCGCCAGCAGCTTGGGTGCGGGAGACGGGTCCTACGAGCAGTACTTC	CASSLGAGDGSYEQYF
.	TRBV7-2	TRBJ2-2	.	TGTGCCAGCAGCTTGAACAGAGCTACCGGGGAGCTGTTTTTT	CASSLNRATGELFF
TRBD2	TRBV20-1	TRBJ2-1	many	TGCAGTGCTAGAGAGGCGGGAGAGGTAAATGAGCAGTTCTTC	CSAREAGEVNEQFF
TRBD1	TRBV12-3/TRBV12-4	TRBJ2-1	.	TGTGCCAGCAGGCTAGGACAGGGGTACAATGAGCAGTTCTTC	CASRLGQGYNEQFF
.	TRBV28	TRBJ1-2	many	TGTGCCAGCAGCTCAGGGGATAACTATGGCTACACCTTC	CASSSGDNYGYTF
.	TRBV12-3/TRBV12-4	TRBJ1-5	.	TGTGCCAGCAGCGGAACAGGAGTGAGCCAGCCCCAGCATTTT	CASSGTGVSQPQHF
.	TRBV4-3	TRBJ2-3	few	TGCGCCAGCAGCCAAGAAGGCGCGCCCGGGAGAGAGGATACGCAGTATTTT	CASSQEGAPGREDTQYF
.	TRBV28	TRBJ2-7	.	TGTGCCACGCAAGTCTCCTACGAGCAGTACTTC	CATQVSYEQYF
.	TRBV10-3	TRBJ2-7	many	TGTGCCATCAGTGACAGCTACGAGCAGTACTTC	CAISDSYEQYF
TRBD2	TRBV10-3	TRBJ2-2	many	TGTGCCATCAACGCCGGCGCCCTAGCGGCCAACACCGGGGAGCTGTTTTTT	CAINAGALAANTGELFF
.	TRBV29-1	TRBJ2-1	few	TGCAGCGTTGGGCGGCGCGAGGGCAATGAGCAGTTCTTC	CSVGRREGNEQFF
TRBD1	TRBV12-3/TRBV12-4	TRBJ2-3	many	TGTGCCAGCAGGAAAAGACAGGGGGGGACAGATACGCAGTATTTT	CASRKRQGGTDTQYF
.	TRBV7-2	TRBJ2-1	.	TGTGCCAGCAGCGTCATTGGTGAGCAGTTCTTC	CASSVIGEQFF
.	TRBV3-1	TRBJ1-1	.	TGTGCCAGCAGCCAAGTCAGGAACACTGAAGCTTTCTTT	CASSQVRNTEAFF
.	TRBV29-1	TRBJ1-2	many	TGCAGCGTAAACGAGGATGGGTCCTATGGCTACACCTTC	CSVNEDGSYGYTF
.	TRBV18	TRBJ2-1	.	TGTGCCAGCTCACCTCCGGCATATGAGCAGTTCTTC	CASSPPAYEQFF
TRBD1	TRBV24-1	TRBJ2-1	.	TGTGCCACCAGTGACCAGACAGGGTTCGGGAATGAGCAGTTCTTC	CATSDQTGFGNEQFF
.	TRBV11-2	TRBJ2-1	few	TGTGCCAGCAGCTTAGACGGGGGGCAGGAGCAGTTCTTC	CASSLDGGQEQFF
TRBD1	TRBV5-1	TRBJ2-3	few	TGCGCCAGCAGCTTGGCCGCGACAGGGAGCACAGATACGCAGTATTTT	CASSLAATGSTDTQYF
TRBD2	TRBV18	TRBJ2-1	few	TGTGCCAGCTCACCCCTGGCTAGCGGGGTCTACAATGAGCAGTTCTTC	CASSPLASGVYNEQFF
.	TRBV6-6	TRBJ2-3	.	TGTGCCAGCAGTTACTCCGGGGGAGGGGGCCCAGATACGCAGTATTTT	CASSYSGGGGPDTQYF
.	TRBV10-3	TRBJ2-2	.	TGTGCCATCAGTGGGGACGGGGCCGAGGAGCTGTTTTTT	CAISGDGAEELFF
.	TRBV6-2/TRBV6-3	TRBJ2-2	.	TGTGCCAGCTGTAACAGGGCCGGCCACGGGGAGCTGTTTTTT	CASCNRAGHGELFF
.	TRBV9	TRBJ2-5	.	TGTGCCAGCAGCCCCCACGGGGAACAAGAGACCCAGTACTTC	CASSPHGEQETQYF
.	TRBV4-2	TRBJ2-1	few	TGTGCCAGCAGCCAAGAAGGCGGGTGGACCTACAATGAGCAGTTCTTC	CASSQEGGWTYNEQFF
TRBD1	TRBV12-3/TRBV12-4	TRBJ2-7	many	TGTGCCACCGGACAGGGGCGCTCCTACGAGCAGTACTTC	CATGQGRSYEQYF
TRBD2	TRBV4-1	TRBJ2-3	few	TGCGCCAGCAGCCAGCAGCTAGCGGCTGGGGCAGATACGCAGTATTTT	CASSQQLAAGADTQYF
.	TRBV3-1	TRBJ1-5	.	TGTGCCAGCAGCCAAGACCCACGGGCAGCCCAGCATTTT	CASSQDPRAAQHF
.	TRBV14	TRBJ1-1	few	TGTGCCAGCAGTATGAGGGGAACTGAAGCTTTCTTT	CASSMRGTEAFF
TRBD1	TRBV29-1	TRBJ2-7	.	TGCAGCGTTGGAACGGGACAGGGGCTGAACGAGCAGTACTTC	CSVGTGQGLNEQYF
TRBD2	TRBV6-4	TRBJ2-3	many	TGTGCCATCCCGTGGGGGACGGGACTAGCGTACACAGATACGCAGTATTTT	CAIPWGTGLAYTDTQYF
.	TRBV9	TRBJ2-3	.	TGTGCCAGCAGCGTAGTTGGTAGCACAGATACGCAGTATTTT	CASSVVGSTDTQYF
.	TRBV10-3	TRBJ2-2	.	TGTGCCATCAGCCCGACTGTAACCGGGGAGCTGTTTTTT	CAISPTVTGELFF
TRBD2	TRBV11-1	TRBJ2-4	many	TGTGCCAGCAGCTTAAGTCTAGCGGGAGATGTTCAGTACTTC	CASSLSLAGDVQYF
TRBD2	TRBV6-2/TRBV6-3	TRBJ2-1	few	TGTGCCAGCACCCCAGGACTAGCGGGAGCCAATGAGCAGTTCTTC	CASTPGLAGANEQFF
.	TRBV20-1	TRBJ1-2	.	TGCAGTGCTATCTCACGGGGACGGCCTAACTATGGCTACACCTTC	CSAISRGRPNYGYTF
.	TRBV6-2/TRBV6-3	TRBJ1-1	.	TGTGCCAGCAGTGAAGAACAGGGTGTCGGTACTGAAGCTTTCTTT	CASSEEQGVGTEAFF
.	TRBV27	TRBJ1-2	few	TGTGCCAGCAGAAATCAGGACGGAGACTATGGCTACACCTTC	CASRNQDGDYGYTF
TRBD1	TRBV12-3/TRBV12-4	TRBJ2-3	.	TGTGCCAGCAGCCAGACAGGGGGCAGAGATACGCAGTATTTT	CASSQTGGRDTQYF
.	TRBV20-1	TRBJ2-2	once	TGCAGTGCTAGAGATTCAGCGAGGGGACGAACCGGGGAGCTGTTTTTT	CSARDSARGRTGELFF